This TCR beta chain comes out of a study of blood T cell repertoires in COVID-19. In assigning cohorts, the study relied on participant-reported clinical history. V gave up 5 bases and J gave up 0 bases, with 14 bases separating them. This CDR3 is 15 amino acids long. CDR1 is MNHEY and CDR2 is SVGAGI in the germline V gene. The method was immunoSEQ multiplex PCR; TCRdb's version includes in-frame clones alone and lacks a portion of them. The data contain roughly 150,000 clones, around 80% of them singletons. This clone was counted a single time. Input material: PBMCs or T cells enriched from blood (not recorded which). The TCR sequence derives from a man aged 50-59 years who had recovered from COVID-19. V usage is TRBV6-5 and J usage is TRBJ2-7; D may be TRBD1 (5 bases). This CDR3 reads CASSPGLRGSYEQYF. The CDR3 coding sequence is TGTGCCAGCAGTCCCGGATTAAGGGGCTCCTACGAGCAGTACTTC.